What follows are 27 T cell receptor beta chains derived from one specimen sequenced in a study of human T cells and chemical hapten exposure. Sample time point: pre-sensitization, week 0. Treatment specified: therapeutic diphenylcyclopropenone sensitization with weekly scalp DPC. TCRdb redid the calling of the RACE reads with MiXCR, one entry per CDR3 protein. The sample consists of about 380,000 distinct CDR3 sequences, approximately 5.1% of them appearing once. Sequencing used whole blood, obtained in connection with sensitization to the hapten diphenylcyclopropenone (DPC). The receptors were sampled from a woman in her forties or fifties with alopecia areata. Some clones in this sample may be carry-over from other donors' samples.

The V and J genes are TRBV11-2 and TRBJ1-1; 7 positions agree with TRBD1. The J segment lost 10 bases and the V segment lost 0 bases, leaving 5 bases of the junction unmatched. The CDR3 has 13 residues. Looked up from germline, CDR1 is SGHAT and CDR2 is FQNNGV. The CDR3 is CASSLDRGQRAFF. CDR3 DNA sequence: TGTGCCAGCAGCTTAGATAGGGGACAGAGAGCTTTCTTT. Variable domain in full (rest from reference TRBV11-2 and TRBJ1-1): EAGVAQSPRYKIIEKRQSVAFWCNPISGHATLYWYQQILGQGPKLLIQFQNNGVVDDSQLPKDRFSAERLKGVDSTLKIQPAKLEDSAVYLCASSLDRGQRAFFGQGTRLTVV.

This clonotype showed up just a few times. The chain carries TRBV11-2 and TRBJ2-3; 7 nucleotides align to TRBD2. CDR3 size: 16 residues. In germline, CDR1 is SGHAT, CDR2 FQNNGV. V lost 2 bases, J lost 2 bases, and 7 bases stayed unmatched. The CDR3 sequence: CASSLRASGHTDTQYF. The CDR3 DNA follows: TGTGCCAGCAGCTTACGCGCTAGCGGACACACAGATACGCAGTATTTT.

In this sample, this clonotype turned up many times. One junction end disagrees with the germline gene, perhaps due to a read error. V usage is TRBV7-9 and J usage is TRBJ2-1; 10 bases match TRBD2. The CDR3 totals 13 residues. Germline V CDR1 and CDR2: SEHNR, FQNEAQ (reference sequence). In nucleotides, the CDR3 is TGTGCCAGCAGCATAGCGGGGGGCCATGAGCAGTTCTTC. Translating it yields CASSIAGGHEQFF. The full variable domain, in which reference TRBV7-9 and TRBJ2-1 provide the parts outside the CDR3, is DTGVSQNPRHKITKRGQNVTFRCDPISEHNRLYWYRQTLGQGPEFLTYFQNEAQLEKSRLLSDRFSAERPKGSFSTLEIQRTEQGDSAMYLCASSIAGGHEQFFGPGTRLTVL.

Ten or more counts support this clonotype. The rearrangement uses TRBV4-2 and TRBJ1-2, with 8 nucleotides matching TRBD1. The CDR3 runs to 16 residues. The J segment lost 1 base and the V segment lost 3 bases, leaving 7 bases of the junction unmatched. The germline V gene encodes CDR1 LGHNA and CDR2 YNFKEQ. The CDR3 DNA is TGTGCCAGCAGCCACGACCAGGGGGCCGATAACTATGGCTACACCTTC. Residues: CASSHDQGADNYGYTF.

This clonotype was counted at least ten times. The CDR3 DNA sequence: TGCAGCTCGCACGGGATGGGGGATACGCAGTATTTT. This translates into CSSHGMGDTQYF. The gene calls are TRBV29-1 and TRBJ2-3, with D tentatively TRBD2 (5 bases). The germline V and J ends were trimmed by 8 bases and 6 bases, with 15 bases remaining between them. The germline gives CDR1 SQVTM, CDR2 ANQGSEA. This CDR3 spans 12 amino acids.

This clonotype was counted only a few times. The chain carries TRBV29-1 and TRBJ1-4, with 8 bases aligning to TRBD1. The germline gives CDR1 SQVTM, CDR2 ANQGSEA. With 5 bases clipped from V and 4 bases from J, the junction kept 6 bases outside the gene matches. The CDR3 spans 14 residues. CDR3 sequence (DNA): TGCAGCGTTCGGGACAGGCTCTTTAATGAAAAACTGTTTTTT. Translation gives CSVRDRLFNEKLFF.

The table lists this clonotype with a few counts. The CDR3 DNA follows: TGTGCCAGCAGCGTAGGAGGTAGCACGGAGCAGTACTTC. Residues: CASSVGGSTEQYF. The chain links TRBV9 to TRBJ2-7; no firm D call. Germline V CDR1 and CDR2: SGDLS, YYNGEE. The CDR3 consists of 13 residues. Trimming took off 0 bases at V and 7 bases at J, with 11 bases between the two ends.

This clonotype showed up many times. DNA for the CDR3: TGTGCCAGCAGCGACCGGAGCAATCAGCCCCAGCATTTT. It encodes CASSDRSNQPQHF. The chain has TRBV7-2 and TRBJ1-5; D is unresolved. Trimming removed 5 bases from V and 1 base from J, with 6 bases in between. This CDR3 has 13 amino acids. Germline CDR1 is SGHTA and CDR2 is FQGNSA.

The rearrangement uses TRBV7-2 and TRBJ1-2, with 9 bases lining up with TRBD1. V was clipped by 8 bases and J by 8 bases; unmatched bases: 9. Looked up from germline, CDR1 is SGHTA and CDR2 is FQGNSA. The CDR3 covers 13 residues. The CDR3 loop is CASQLTGGRGYTF. The CDR3 DNA reads as TGTGCCAGCCAACTGACAGGGGGAAGGGGCTACACCTTC. Looking up the rest from reference TRBV7-2 and TRBJ1-2 gives the full variable domain: GAGVSQSPSNKVTEKGKDVELRCDPISGHTALYWYRQSLGQGLEFLIYFQGNSAPDKSGLPSDRFSAERTGGSVSTLTIQRTQQEDSAVYLCASQLTGGRGYTFGSGTRLTVV.

This clonotype has more than one count but fewer than ten. The chain joins TRBV6-5 to TRBJ1-6; 7 positions agree with TRBD1. The CDR3 is 16 amino acids. Germline V lookup: CDR1 MNHEY, CDR2 SVGAGI. Trimming at V came to 5 bases and at J to 0 bases, leaving 4 bases not matched to a gene. The CDR3, as DNA: TGTGCCAGCAGTGACTGGGACAGCTCCTATAATTCACCCCTCCACTTT. Encoded protein: CASSDWDSSYNSPLHF.

This clonotype came up many times. The V call is TRBV5-1, the J call TRBJ2-1, with 8 bases fitting TRBD1. CDR1 is SGHRS, CDR2 YFSETQ, per germline. Trimming removed 6 bases from V and 3 bases from J; junction bases left unmatched: 8. The CDR3 loop spans 15 amino acids. CDR3 coding DNA: TGCGCCAGCAACCCGACGGGACAGGACTACAATGAGCAGTTCTTC. Translation: CASNPTGQDYNEQFF.

In its sample, this clonotype was seen many times. The rearrangement uses TRBV18 and TRBJ1-1; D perhaps matches TRBD1 (6 bases). Trimming pared 2 bases from V and 3 bases from J, leaving 10 bases between. CDR3 size: 14 residues. The V gene's germline CDR1 is KGHSH and CDR2 LQKENI. The CDR3 coding sequence is TGTGCCAGCTCACCAACAGGGAGGGACACTGAAGCTTTCTTT. Its protein product is CASSPTGRDTEAFF.

The rearrangement uses TRBV14 and TRBJ2-1; tentatively, D is TRBD1 or TRBD2 (6 bases each). Germline assignment: CDR1 SGHDN and CDR2 FVKESK. The CDR3 runs to 13 residues. V lost 4 bases to trimming and J lost 8 bases, with 12 bases between them. The CDR3: CASSLGGWDEQFF. The CDR3 coding sequence is TGTGCCAGCAGCCTGGGGGGCTGGGATGAGCAGTTCTTC. Full variable domain (outside the CDR3, taken from reference TRBV14 and TRBJ2-1): EAGVTQFPSHSVIEKGQTVTLRCDPISGHDNLYWYRRVMGKEIKFLLHFVKESKQDESGMPNNRFLAERTGGTYSTLKVQPAELEDSGVYFCASSLGGWDEQFFGPGTRLTVL.

This clonotype was picked up many times. The rearrangement links TRBV7-2 to TRBJ2-5, with TRBD2 matching over 13 bases. V lost 1 base and J lost 7; bases outside the gene matches: 3. This CDR3 spans 15 amino acids. The V gene's germline CDR1 is SGHTA and CDR2 FQGNSA. In DNA, the CDR3 is TGTGCCAGCAGCTTAGGGACTAGCGGGAGTGGGACCCAGTACTTC. Residues: CASSLGTSGSGTQYF.

This clonotype appeared a few times. The chain links TRBV20-1 to TRBJ2-2, with 8 bases lining up with TRBD1. With V trimmed by 5 bases and J by 8 bases, 7 bases remained unmatched. This CDR3 spans 13 amino acids. Germline assignment: CDR1 DFQATT and CDR2 SNEGSKA (reference sequence). This chain's CDR3 is CSAPGQGTGELFF. The CDR3 coding sequence is TGCAGTGCTCCCGGACAGGGCACAGGGGAGCTGTTTTTT.

Ten or more counts support this clonotype. The chain has TRBV7-3 and TRBJ1-6; D is perhaps TRBD1 (5 bases). The germline V gene has CDR1 SGHTA and CDR2 FQGTGA. Deletions cut 2 bases from V and 10 bases from J, with 12 bases between. The CDR3 is 14 residues long. The CDR3 DNA sequence: TGTGCCAGCAGCTTAGGACGAGGGGACTCACCCCTCCACTTT. It encodes CASSLGRGDSPLHF.

The chain links TRBV20-1 to TRBJ2-1; 13 nucleotides line up with TRBD2. Germline trimming cut 4 bases from V and 9 bases from J; bases unmatched to any gene: 6. The CDR3 sequence is 14 residues long. Germline lookup yields CDR1 DFQATT and CDR2 SNEGSKA (reference sequence). The CDR3 spells CSATRLAGGLEQFF. DNA of the CDR3: TGCAGTGCTACGAGACTAGCGGGGGGCCTTGAGCAGTTCTTC.

This clonotype appeared a few times. The V call is TRBV27, the J call TRBJ1-2, with D maybe TRBD1 (6 bases). The CDR3 is 16 residues long. V lost 6 bases and J lost 2, with 19 bases in between. CDR1 is MNHEY and CDR2 is SMNVEV in the germline V gene (reference sequence). CDR3: CASRISQGGSNYGYTF. In DNA, the CDR3 is TGTGCCAGCAGGATTTCACAGGGAGGTTCAAACTATGGCTACACCTTC.

J is TRBJ1-3 and V is TRBV29-1; D not resolved. Germline loops: CDR1 SQVTM, CDR2 ANQGSEA. V was cut by 0 bases and J by 0 bases, with 6 bases left in between. CDR3 length equals 14 residues. This CDR3 reads CSVEEAGSGNTIYF. As DNA, the CDR3 is TGCAGCGTTGAAGAGGCAGGCTCTGGAAACACCATATATTTT.

This clonotype was observed many times. The chain links TRBV5-1 to TRBJ1-1; D not resolved. The V gene lost 0 bases and the J gene lost 4 bases, with 7 bases spanning the gap. Germline CDR1 reads SGHRS; CDR2 reads YFSETQ. There are 13 residues in the CDR3. CDR3 sequence reads: CASSLAQTTEAFF. The CDR3, as DNA: TGCGCCAGCAGCTTGGCCCAGACCACTGAAGCTTTCTTT. The full variable domain, its missing parts supplied by reference TRBV5-1 and TRBJ1-1, is KAGVTQTPRYLIKTRGQQVTLSCSPISGHRSVSWYQQTPGQGLQFLFEYFSETQRNKGNFPGRFSGRQFSNSRSEMNVSTLELGDSALYLCASSLAQTTEAFFGQGTRLTVV.

This clonotype was seen more than once but under ten times. This sequence joins TRBV20-1 and TRBJ2-7, with D possibly TRBD1 on 5 matching bases. Per germline, CDR1 DFQATT and CDR2 SNEGSKA (reference sequence). V dropped 5 bases and J dropped 7 bases, with 21 bases sitting between them. CDR3 length: 14 amino acids. The CDR3 DNA reads as TGCAGTGCTCCAGGGTCAAGCCCCTGGGAAGAGCAGTACTTC. It encodes CSAPGSSPWEEQYF.

The chain combines TRBV6-5 with TRBJ1-1, with a weak D call TRBD1 (5 bases). V was trimmed by 6 bases and J by 1 base, leaving 12 bases between them. Germline values: CDR1 MNHEY, CDR2 SVGAGI. The CDR3 spans 14 residues. CDR3 coding DNA: TGTGCCAGCAGCCGCGACAGCTGGAACACTGAAGCTTTCTTT. Encoded protein: CASSRDSWNTEAFF.

This clonotype was found many times. The chain recombines TRBV20-1 with TRBJ1-2; D uncertain. Germline V lookup: CDR1 DFQATT, CDR2 SNEGSKA (reference sequence). The CDR3 totals 14 residues. V dropped 0 bases and J dropped 2 bases, with 10 bases sitting between them. The CDR3 region is CSARDSVRNYGYTF. The DNA for the CDR3 is TGCAGTGCTAGAGATAGCGTCAGGAACTATGGCTACACCTTC.

The V gene is TRBV6-5, the J gene TRBJ1-6; no clear D gene. The CDR3 spans 14 residues. Germline V gene data show CDR1 as MNHEY and CDR2 as SVGAGI. V was pared by 2 bases and J by 10 bases, with 12 bases between. The CDR3: CASSYERSYSPLHF. Here the CDR3 DNA reads TGTGCCAGCAGTTACGAGAGGAGTTACTCACCCCTCCACTTT.

The chain employs TRBV3-1 and TRBJ1-1; a weak D match, TRBD1 (5 bases). The CDR3 extends over 13 amino acids. V lost 0 bases, J lost 8 bases, and 10 bases lay in between. Germline V gene sequence: CDR1 LGHDT, CDR2 YNNKEL (reference sequence). Here the CDR3 DNA reads TGTGCCAGCAGCCAAGAAAGAAGGGGAGAAGCTTTCTTT. The encoded protein is CASSQERRGEAFF.

V gene TRBV7-2 combines with J gene TRBJ2-3; weak D call: TRBD2 (7 bases). The germline V and J ends were trimmed by 10 bases and 4 bases, with 30 bases remaining between them. Germline assignment: CDR1 SGHTA and CDR2 FQGNSA. The CDR3 totals 18 residues. Here the CDR3 DNA reads TGTGCCACCACCCCGGGGTATGGTGCGGCGGGGGCAGCAGATACGCAGTATTTT. It codes for CATTPGYGAAGAADTQYF.

This clonotype was picked up many times. The V gene is TRBV21-1, the J gene TRBJ2-1; the table's D call TRBD1 went unverified against the DNA. TRBV21-1 is a documented pseudogene. The CDR3 consists of 14 residues. CDR3 in amino acids: CASSKTGRRNEQFF. In DNA, the CDR3 is TGTGCCAGCAGCAAGACAGGGAGGCGAAATGAGCAGTTCTTC.